This T cell receptor beta chain was identified during a study of shared clonotypes between healthy human individuals. Libraries were prepared by immunoSEQ multiplex PCR; TCRdb keeps only in-frame clonotypes and omits some of them. The sample yields hundreds of thousands of clones, around four fifths seen once. Subsets obtained from CD4+ cells comprised CD45RA+ naive and CD45RA-negative memory cells. Specimen: memory CD4+ T cells sorted from blood. Subset described: CD45RA-negative fraction. The TCR was taken from a woman between 25 and 40 years old in good health.

The CDR3 DNA reads as TGTGCCAGCAGTTCCCTCCATAATGAAAAACTGTTTTTT. It yields the protein CASSSLHNEKLFF. The chain is built from TRBV28 and TRBJ1-4; D call uncertain. From germline, CDR1 is MDHEN and CDR2 SYDVKM. Trimming left V 4 bases short and J 4 bases short, with 7 bases between. The CDR3 extends over 13 amino acids.